A selection of T cell receptor beta chains follows, all from one sample in a study of human T cells and chemical hapten exposure. Each CDR3 protein gets one entry after TCRdb re-called the RACE reads with MiXCR. The repertoire holds about 82,000 distinct CDR3 sequences, with about 6.3% as singletons. The sample was whole blood, taken in connection with sensitization to the hapten diphenylcyclopropenone (DPC). The receptors shown here come from a woman in her 30s with alopecia areata. Some clones in this sample may be carry-over from other donors' samples. Both conserved end residues are part of each CDR3. D genes are given only for firm matches. Some rows mark clone size as missing; the rest say once, few, many or name a class of expanded clone.

TRBV20-1	TRBJ1-6	NA	many	13	CSARGAPNSPLHF	TGCAGTGCTAGAGGGGCACCGAATTCACCCCTCCACTTT
TRBV11-3	TRBJ2-1	TRBD2	many	15	CASSLGLASDNEQFF	TGTGCCAGCAGCCTTGGACTAGCCTCTGACAATGAGCAGTTCTTC
TRBV2	TRBJ1-1	NA	many	14	CASSEWVLVAEAFF	TGTGCCAGCAGTGAGTGGGTCCTGGTGGCTGAAGCTTTCTTT
TRBV5-4	TRBJ2-3	TRBD2	NA	17	CASSLGWGGGAADTQYF	TGTGCCAGCAGCTTGGGTTGGGGCGGGGGGGCCGCAGATACGCAGTATTTT
TRBV20-1	TRBJ1-4	NA	many	13	CSARASLNEKLFF	TGCAGTGCTAGAGCGTCCCTTAATGAAAAACTGTTTTTT
TRBV5-8	TRBJ1-5	NA	few	15	CASSLGLTSDQPQHF	TGTGCCAGCAGCTTGGGCTTAACGTCTGATCAGCCCCAGCATTTT
TRBV20-1	TRBJ1-1	TRBD1	few	14	CSARRDRGLGEAFF	TGCAGTGCTAGAAGGGACAGGGGGCTTGGTGAAGCTTTCTTT
TRBV29-1	TRBJ1-5	TRBD1	many	15	CSVVYGTGLNQPQHF	TGCAGCGTTGTTTACGGGACAGGGTTAAATCAGCCCCAGCATTTT
TRBV6-1	TRBJ1-5	NA	few	13	CASRQYSNQPQHF	TGTGCCAGCAGACAGTATAGCAATCAGCCCCAGCATTTT
TRBV6-5	TRBJ1-6	NA	many	14	CASSYSAENSPLHF	TGTGCCAGCAGTTACTCGGCAGAAAATTCACCCCTCCACTTT
TRBV12-3/TRBV12-4	TRBJ1-2	NA	NA	12	CASSLGSGGYTF	TGTGCCAGCAGTTTAGGGTCTGGTGGCTACACCTTC
TRBV7-2	TRBJ1-4	TRBD1	many	16	CASSPLRTGGSEKLFF	TGTGCCAGCAGCCCCCTTCGGACAGGGGGTAGTGAAAAACTGTTTTTT
TRBV7-2	TRBJ2-1	NA	many	15	CASSLWGRSYNEQFF	TGTGCCAGCAGCCTGTGGGGGCGTAGCTACAATGAGCAGTTCTTC
TRBV30	TRBJ2-7	NA	few	16	CAWSPKGKVPSYEQYF	TGTGCCTGGAGTCCTAAAGGCAAAGTACCCTCCTACGAGCAGTACTTC
TRBV3-1	TRBJ2-7	NA	many	16	CASSQAGIGSSYEQYF	TGTGCCAGCAGCCAGGCCGGGATTGGAAGCTCCTACGAGCAGTACTTC
TRBV11-2	TRBJ2-5	NA	few	12	CASSLRRETQYF	TGTGCCAGCAGCTTAAGAAGGGAAACCCAGTACTTC
TRBV5-1	TRBJ1-2	NA	NA	13	CASSLDSAYGYTF	TGCGCCAGCAGCTTGGATTCCGCATATGGCTACACCTTC
TRBV30	TRBJ1-2	NA	many	13	CAWSIRGDYGYTF	TGTGCCTGGAGTATTAGGGGCGACTATGGCTACACCTTC
TRBV29-1	TRBJ2-5	NA	many	12	CSPWGVEETQYF	TGCAGCCCCTGGGGGGTAGAAGAGACCCAGTACTTC
TRBV7-9	TRBJ2-5	NA	many	16	CASAHRRGGQQETQYF	TGTGCCAGCGCCCACCGGAGAGGGGGGCAACAAGAGACCCAGTACTTC
TRBV13	TRBJ2-5	NA	few	13	CASSPQGRETQYF	TGTGCCAGCAGCCCCCAAGGAAGAGAGACCCAGTACTTC
TRBV27	TRBJ1-1	TRBD1	many	15	CASSLSGTANTEAFF	TGTGCCAGCAGTTTATCAGGGACAGCGAACACTGAAGCTTTCTTT
TRBV5-1	TRBJ1-2	NA	many	13	CASSSTSIYGYTF	TGCGCCAGCAGCTCGACATCAATCTATGGCTACACCTTC
TRBV3-1	TRBJ1-6	TRBD1	few	16	CASSQVATGGNSPLHF	TGTGCCAGCAGCCAAGTAGCGACAGGGGGAAATTCACCCCTCCACTTT
TRBV30	TRBJ2-4	TRBD1	few	16	CAWSVGTGGPKNIQYF	TGTGCCTGGAGTGTAGGGACAGGGGGTCCCAAAAACATTCAGTACTTC
TRBV12-3/TRBV12-4	TRBJ1-6	TRBD1	many	13	CATGTDGRSPLHF	TGTGCCACCGGGACAGATGGGCGTTCACCCCTCCACTTT
TRBV18	TRBJ1-2	TRBD1	NA	13	CASSGTGGRGYTF	TGTGCCAGCTCTGGGACAGGGGGCCGGGGCTACACCTTC
TRBV27	TRBJ2-1	NA	NA	14	CASSSLNFYNEQFF	TGTGCCAGCAGTTCCCTCAACTTCTACAATGAGCAGTTCTTC
TRBV12-2	TRBJ2-7	NA	many	17	CASRLYNSQGKYYEQYF	TGTGCAAGTCGCTTATACAACTCGCAGGGGAAATACTACGAGCAGTACTTC
TRBV18	TRBJ1-1	NA	few	13	CASSQEGIAEAFF	TGTGCCAGCTCACAGGAGGGTATAGCTGAAGCTTTCTTT
TRBV6-6	TRBJ2-5	NA	many	14	CASGRWASQETQYF	TGTGCCAGCGGACGCTGGGCTTCACAAGAGACCCAGTACTTC
TRBV30	TRBJ2-1	TRBD2	many	16	CAWNGVTSGARGEQFF	TGTGCCTGGAACGGTGTAACTAGCGGGGCCAGGGGTGAGCAGTTCTTC
TRBV7-2	TRBJ2-5	NA	NA	13	CASSPGPQETQYF	TGTGCCAGCAGCCCGGGTCCCCAAGAGACCCAGTACTTC
TRBV5-6	TRBJ2-6	NA	NA	18	CASSLGAGWADGANVLTF	TGTGCCAGCAGCTTAGGGGCTGGGTGGGCGGATGGGGCCAACGTCCTGACTTTC
TRBV20-1	TRBJ1-1	NA	NA	13	CSARNPTSLGAFF	TGCAGTGCTAGAAACCCGACCTCCCTTGGGGCTTTCTTT
TRBV18	TRBJ1-5	NA	NA	13	CASSGGRDQPQHF	TGTGCCAGCTCAGGAGGGAGGGATCAGCCCCAGCATTTT
TRBV12-5	TRBJ2-1	NA	many	14	CASGLLPAYNEQFF	TGTGCTAGTGGTTTGCTCCCCGCCTACAATGAGCAGTTCTTC
TRBV29-1	TRBJ2-5	NA	many	13	CSVGEQGRETQYF	TGCAGCGTTGGGGAACAGGGCAGGGAGACCCAGTACTTC
TRBV5-1	TRBJ1-1	NA	NA	14	CASSATAAGTEAFF	TGCGCCAGCAGCGCAACAGCGGCGGGCACTGAAGCTTTCTTT
TRBV20-1	TRBJ2-3	NA	many	14	CSARTMTGTDTQYF	TGCAGTGCTAGAACGATGACCGGCACAGATACGCAGTATTTT
TRBV18	TRBJ1-1	TRBD1	many	13	CASSLPGTGEAFF	TGTGCCAGCTCACTCCCCGGGACAGGTGAAGCTTTCTTT
TRBV15	TRBJ2-2	NA	many	14	CATSTEGDTGELFF	TGTGCCACCAGCACTGAGGGGGACACCGGGGAGCTGTTTTTT
TRBV7-9	TRBJ2-3	TRBD2	NA	14	CAAQRSGGTDTQYF	TGTGCCGCCCAGCGGAGCGGGGGCACAGATACGCAGTATTTT
TRBV7-9	TRBJ2-3	NA	NA	15	CASSLLQGLTDTQYF	TGTGCCAGCAGCTTACTACAGGGACTCACAGATACGCAGTATTTT
TRBV7-8	TRBJ1-1	TRBD1	few	16	CATLGTGESGDTEAFF	TGTGCCACCCTTGGGACAGGGGAGTCCGGAGACACTGAAGCTTTCTTT
TRBV30	TRBJ2-3	NA	few	14	CAWRVSRGTDTQYF	TGTGCCTGGAGGGTATCTCGGGGCACAGATACGCAGTATTTT
TRBV6-6	TRBJ1-1	NA	few	13	CASSYSDSYPAFF	TGTGCCAGCAGTTACTCTGACAGTTACCCGGCTTTCTTT
TRBV24-1	TRBJ2-3	TRBD1	many	16	CATSDQSGTDTDTQYF	TGTGCCACCAGTGACCAATCCGGGACAGACACAGATACGCAGTATTTT
TRBV5-6	TRBJ2-7	NA	many	14	CASSLGGDTYEQYF	TGTGCCAGCAGCTTGGGCGGGGACACCTACGAGCAGTACTTC
TRBV12-3/TRBV12-4	TRBJ2-7	TRBD2	many	14	CASSFSAGVYEQYF	TGTGCCAGCAGTTTTTCAGCGGGGGTTTACGAGCAGTACTTC